These T cell receptor beta chains were read from a single sample in a study of T cells in Graves' hyperthyroidism and ophthalmopathy. TCRdb redid the calling of the multiplex PCR reads with MiXCR, one entry per CDR3 protein. The sample includes about 350,000 distinct CDR3 sequences, about a sixth of them seen just once. Sequenced: blood. These receptor sequences come from a woman in her thirties or forties with Graves' ophthalmopathy. The CDR3 runs from the conserved cysteine through the conserved F or W. A D gene is named only where the DNA matches it firmly. Not every row has a clone size; where given, it reads once, few, many or a size class.

len	d_gene	abundance	j_gene	v_gene	CDR3aa	CDR3nt
13	NA	many	TRBJ1-1	TRBV19	CASSLLLNTEAFF	TGTGCCAGTAGTTTGCTATTAAACACTGAAGCTTTCTTT
13	NA	many	TRBJ1-2	TRBV28	CASRFSGERGYTF	TGTGCCAGCAGGTTTTCGGGGGAGCGTGGCTACACCTTC
14	NA	many	TRBJ2-7	TRBV2	CASSSGQGIYEQYF	TGTGCCAGCAGCTCGGGGCAGGGGATCTACGAGCAGTACTTC
16	NA	many	TRBJ1-2	TRBV28	CASSSAHADLPYGYTF	TGTGCCAGCAGTAGCGCACACGCCGACCTTCCCTATGGCTACACCTTC
14	TRBD1	many	TRBJ2-5	TRBV11-2	CASSPLQGRETQYF	TGTGCCAGCAGCCCTTTACAGGGGCGAGAGACCCAGTACTTC
15	TRBD2	many	TRBJ2-5	TRBV28	CASSFNGGRFETQYF	TGTGCCAGCAGTTTTAATGGCGGGAGATTTGAGACCCAGTACTTC
15	NA	many	TRBJ2-7	TRBV14	CASSDRFRPSYEQYF	TGTGCCAGCAGCGACCGGTTCAGGCCTTCCTACGAGCAGTACTTC
16	NA	few	TRBJ1-1	TRBV14	CASSQLRGQGNTEAFF	TGTGCCAGCAGCCAATTACGGGGGCAGGGGAACACTGAAGCTTTCTTT
17	NA	many	TRBJ2-5	TRBV28	CASSQSRDLKFGETQYF	TGTGCCAGCAGTCAGTCGAGGGACCTAAAGTTTGGAGAGACCCAGTACTTC
14	NA	many	TRBJ1-2	TRBV12-3/TRBV12-4	CASSLGVVKYGYTF	TGTGCCAGCAGTTTGGGAGTGGTTAAGTATGGCTACACCTTC
13	NA	many	TRBJ1-1	TRBV29-1	CSVDSNMNTEAFF	TGCAGCGTTGACTCCAATATGAACACTGAAGCTTTCTTT
14	NA	many	TRBJ2-7	TRBV7-2	CASNRGLSSYGQYF	TGTGCCAGCAACCGGGGACTTTCGAGCTACGGGCAGTACTTC
19	NA	many	TRBJ2-5	TRBV7-6	CASSLWGSADGTLQETQYF	TGTGCCAGCAGCTTATGGGGCTCGGCGGACGGAACTCTACAAGAGACCCAGTACTTC
19	NA	many	TRBJ1-1	TRBV19	CASSLTRAQGSKWVTEAFF	TGTGCCAGTAGTCTCACCAGGGCGCAGGGTTCGAAGTGGGTCACTGAAGCTTTCTTT
13	NA	NA	TRBJ2-7	TRBV30	CAWSGTWSYEQYF	TGTGCCTGGAGTGGGACATGGTCCTACGAGCAGTACTTC
16	NA	many	TRBJ2-7	TRBV13	CASSPNRVVSSYEQYF	TGTGCCAGCAGCCCTAACAGGGTAGTGAGCTCCTACGAGCAGTACTTC
16	NA	many	TRBJ1-2	TRBV30	CAWSKIGQLLNYGYTF	TGTGCCTGGAGTAAAATCGGACAACTTCTTAACTATGGCTACACCTTC
13	NA	many	TRBJ2-4	TRBV10-1	CASSVSQGNIQYF	TGCGCCAGCAGTGTGAGTCAGGGGAACATTCAGTACTTC
14	NA	many	TRBJ1-1	TRBV6-5	CASSYSGIGTEAFF	TGTGCCAGCAGTTACTCAGGGATTGGAACTGAAGCTTTCTTT
19	NA	NA	TRBJ2-4	TRBV11-2	CASSDDSLGFLGANDIQYF	TGTGCCAGCAGTGACGACTCTCTGGGGTTTCTGGGCGCCAACGACATTCAGTACTTC
12	NA	many	TRBJ1-5	TRBV19	CASSPFNQLQHF	TGTGCCAGTAGTCCGTTCAATCAGCTCCAGCATTTT
16	NA	few	TRBJ2-5	TRBV6-1	CASSTTAGGGLETQYF	TGTGCCAGCAGCACAACCGCCGGGGGTGGGTTAGAGACCCAGTACTTC